Included here is one T cell receptor (beta chain) sequence, with context. CDR3 length: 15 residues. Germline CDR1 SGHRS, CDR2 YFSETQ. The ends lost 7 bases at V and 3 bases at J; junction bases unmatched: 11. The data originate from a study of T cell changes during pregnancy in multiple sclerosis. Sequencing was performed with immunoSEQ multiplex PCR; in TCRdb, only in-frame clones are kept and a portion is missing. The sample has tens of thousands of clones, 93% seen once. Specimen: peripheral blood, collected in the third trimester of pregnancy. The TCR sequence derives from a female donor in good health, enrolled as a control in a pregnancy study. This chain joins TRBV5-1 and TRBJ1-1; TRBD1 agrees at 8 bases. This chain's CDR3 is CASRSVQGADTEAFF. CDR3 DNA: TGCGCCAGCCGCAGTGTCCAGGGGGCGGACACTGAAGCTTTCTTT.